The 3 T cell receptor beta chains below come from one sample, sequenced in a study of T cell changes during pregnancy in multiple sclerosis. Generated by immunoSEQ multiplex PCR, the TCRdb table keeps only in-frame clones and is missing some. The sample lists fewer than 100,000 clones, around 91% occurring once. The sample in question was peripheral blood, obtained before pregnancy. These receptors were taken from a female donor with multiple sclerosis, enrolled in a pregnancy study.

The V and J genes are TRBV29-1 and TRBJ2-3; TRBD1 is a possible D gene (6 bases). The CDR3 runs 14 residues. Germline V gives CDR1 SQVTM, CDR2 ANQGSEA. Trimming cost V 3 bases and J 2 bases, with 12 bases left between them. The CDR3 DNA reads TGCAGCGTTGATTATACAGGGACCACAGATACGCAGTATTTT. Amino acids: CSVDYTGTTDTQYF.

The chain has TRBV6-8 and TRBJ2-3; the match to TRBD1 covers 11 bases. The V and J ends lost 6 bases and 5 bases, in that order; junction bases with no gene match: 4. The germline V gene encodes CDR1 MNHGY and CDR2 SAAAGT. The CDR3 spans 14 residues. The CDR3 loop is CASRDRGRGDTQYF. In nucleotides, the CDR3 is TGTGCCAGCAGGGACAGGGGGCGAGGAGATACGCAGTATTTT.

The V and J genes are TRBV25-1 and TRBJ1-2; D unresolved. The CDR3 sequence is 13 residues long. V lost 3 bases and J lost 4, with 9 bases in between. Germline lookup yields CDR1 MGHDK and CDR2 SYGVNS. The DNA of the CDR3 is TGTGCCAGCAGTGAGGCAGGTGTCTATGGCTACACCTTC. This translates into CASSEAGVYGYTF.